In its sample, the clone carrying this TCR beta chain was seen a few times. Regarding time point: newly diagnosed GD, antithyroid drugs for less than 3 months. RNA extracted from PBMCs served as the sequencing template. The authors diagnosed Graves' disease using American Thyroid Association guidelines. These data belong to a study of regulatory T cells in long-lasting Graves disease. The ends were cut back, 8 bases at V and 4 bases at J, with 15 bases in the middle. This CDR3 contains 14 residues. The germline CDR1 and CDR2 sequences are MNHNS and SASEGT. Assembly of TCR beta libraries relied on iRepertoire HTBI primers together with Arm-PCR of CDR3 regions. One entry per CDR3 protein results from TCRdb running MiXCR on the multiplex PCR reads. The table has around 500,000 distinct CDR3 sequences, around an eighth seen once. These data are also associated with another study on T cells in Graves' hyperthyroidism and ophthalmopathy.

The chain combines TRBV6-1 with TRBJ1-5; the D is unclear. This sequence was found in a man under 40 with Graves disease. The specimen comprised peripheral blood mononuclear cells (PBMCs), sampled at new diagnosis, from a patient treated with antithyroid drugs. The DNA for the CDR3 is TGTGCCAGCGAAACGAGATTACGGAATCAGCCCCAGCATTTT. Protein sequence: CASETRLRNQPQHF.